These 10 T cell receptor beta chains were sequenced from one sample in a study of early T cells in non-severe SARS-CoV-2 infection. TCRdb recomputed calls from the 5' RACE reads with MiXCR, one row per CDR3 protein. The sample contains 70,000 to 85,000 distinct CDR3 sequences, 12% of which appear only once. Sequencing input: whole blood. The receptors derive from an adult who was a healthcare worker with PCR-confirmed SARS-CoV-2 infection or an uninfected control (not recorded which).

This clonotype appeared many times. The chain links TRBV9 to TRBJ1-3, with D hard to call. The CDR3 sequence is 12 residues long. Germline V gene data show CDR1 as SGDLS and CDR2 as YYNGEE. The V and J ends lost 4 bases and 6 bases respectively, with 8 bases between them. The CDR3 is CASSRQQNTIYF. CDR3 nucleotides: TGTGCCAGCAGCCGCCAGCAAAACACCATATATTTT.

This clonotype was seen a few times. The chain has TRBV27 and TRBJ2-7; D call uncertain. In germline, CDR1 is MNHEY, CDR2 SMNVEV (reference sequence). The CDR3 loop spans 13 amino acids. Trimming took off 2 bases at V and 4 bases at J, with 9 bases between the two ends. The CDR3 coding sequence is TGTGCCAGCAGTTTACAGGACCATTACGAGCAGTACTTC. This sequence encodes CASSLQDHYEQYF.

The rearrangement uses TRBV28 and TRBJ2-2, with 7 bases fitting TRBD2. The germline CDR1 and CDR2 sequences are MDHEN and SYDVKM. The CDR3 is 16 amino acids. The ends lost 5 bases at V and 7 bases at J; junction bases unmatched: 13. For the CDR3, the DNA is TGTGCCAGCAGTACCCCCGGCGGGAGCATCGGCGGGGAGCTGTTTTTT. This translates into CASSTPGGSIGGELFF.

This clonotype was detected many times. J is TRBJ2-2 and V is TRBV20-1; 7 nucleotides agree with TRBD1. The V and J ends lost 3 bases and 5 bases, in that order; junction bases with no gene match: 3. Germline V gives CDR1 DFQATT, CDR2 SNEGSKA (reference sequence). This CDR3 is 13 amino acids long. Here the CDR3 reads CSASQGVTGELFF. For the CDR3, the DNA is TGCAGTGCTAGCCAGGGGGTGACCGGGGAGCTGTTTTTT.

This clonotype has only one observation. The V call is TRBV11-2, the J call TRBJ2-3; D unclear. This CDR3 comprises 15 residues. Trimming took off 3 bases at V and 3 bases at J, with 13 bases between the two ends. Germline assignment: CDR1 SGHAT and CDR2 FQNNGV. CDR3 in amino acids: CASSLRSPGTDTQYF. For the CDR3, the DNA is TGTGCCAGCAGCTTGAGGTCCCCCGGAACAGATACGCAGTATTTT.

This clonotype has only a few counts. The chain links TRBV18 to TRBJ2-1; TRBD1 might be the D (6 bases). V was pared by 3 bases and J by 4 bases, with 13 bases between. The germline V gene has CDR1 KGHSH and CDR2 LQKENI. This CDR3 spans 15 amino acids. For the CDR3, the DNA is TGTGCCAGCTCACCGAGGGACACCTTTTACAATGAGCAGTTCTTC. Translating gives CASSPRDTFYNEQFF.

In this sample, this clonotype turned up many times. The chain joins TRBV30 to TRBJ2-3; TRBD2 agrees at 12 bases. After removal of 0 bases from V and 0 bases from J, the junction contained 1 base not matched to a gene. Germline CDR1 reads GTSNPN; CDR2 reads SVGIG (reference sequence). The CDR3 spans 16 residues. For the CDR3, the DNA is TGTGCCTGGAGTGTGGGGACTAGCGGGAGCACAGATACGCAGTATTTT. It specifies CAWSVGTSGSTDTQYF. The entire variable domain, with the rest obtained from reference TRBV30 and TRBJ2-3, is as follows: SQTIHQWPATLVQPVGSPLSLECTVEGTSNPNLYWYRQAAGRGLQLLFYSVGIGQISSEVPQNLSASRPQDRQFILSSKKLLLSDSGFYLCAWSVGTSGSTDTQYFGPGTRLTVL.

This clonotype came up many times. J is TRBJ2-3 and V is TRBV7-9; D uncertain. Germline V gene data show CDR1 as SEHNR and CDR2 as FQNEAQ (reference sequence). V was pared by 7 bases and J by 0 bases, with 14 bases between. This CDR3 has 15 amino acids. CDR3 bases: TGTGCCAGCACCCCGCTGTCCTCTAGCACAGATACGCAGTATTTT. Protein product: CASTPLSSSTDTQYF.

The chain links TRBV30 to TRBJ2-6; D is unclear. The germline gives CDR1 GTSNPN, CDR2 SVGIG (reference sequence). V was clipped by 2 bases and J by 12 bases, with 11 bases between them. CDR3 length equals 12 residues. The CDR3 bases are TGTGCCTGGAGTTTCGACCCTATCGTCCTGACTTTC. Translated, it gives CAWSFDPIVLTF.

This clonotype was found a few times. V is TRBV12-3 or TRBV12-4 and J is TRBJ2-3, with 9 bases that match TRBD2. This CDR3 region has 16 residues. V gave up 1 base and J gave up 0 bases; unmatched junction bases: 2. CDR3: CASSLGLAVSTDTQYF. CDR3 DNA sequence: TGTGCCAGCAGTTTAGGACTAGCGGTTAGCACAGATACGCAGTATTTT.